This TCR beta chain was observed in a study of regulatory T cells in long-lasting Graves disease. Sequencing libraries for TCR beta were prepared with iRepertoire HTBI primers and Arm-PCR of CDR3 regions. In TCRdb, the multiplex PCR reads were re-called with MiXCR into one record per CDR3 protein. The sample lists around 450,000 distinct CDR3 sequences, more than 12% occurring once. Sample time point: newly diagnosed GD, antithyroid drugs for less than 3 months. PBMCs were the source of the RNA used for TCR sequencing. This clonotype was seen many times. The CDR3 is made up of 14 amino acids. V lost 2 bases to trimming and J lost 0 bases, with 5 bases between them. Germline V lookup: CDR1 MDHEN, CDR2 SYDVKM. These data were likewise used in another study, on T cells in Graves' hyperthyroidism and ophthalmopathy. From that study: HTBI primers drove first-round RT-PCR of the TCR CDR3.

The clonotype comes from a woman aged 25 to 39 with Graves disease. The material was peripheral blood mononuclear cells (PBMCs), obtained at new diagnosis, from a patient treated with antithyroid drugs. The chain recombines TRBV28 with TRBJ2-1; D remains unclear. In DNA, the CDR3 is TGTGCCAGCAGTTTAGTAGACTCCTACAATGAGCAGTTCTTC. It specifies CASSLVDSYNEQFF.